Below are 20 T cell receptor beta chains sequenced from a single sample in a study of cytomegalovirus exposure and HLA in healthy donors. PCR involved 60 Vbeta and 13 Jbeta primers. Method: immunoSEQ multiplex PCR; TCRdb's copy keeps in-frame clones and lacks some. The sample consists of some 130,000 clones, around 82% of them appearing once. The sequenced sample was PBMCs. The receptors were gathered from a male donor in good health and CMV-seropositive.

A few counts support this clone. The chain employs TRBV4-2 and TRBJ2-3; 7 nucleotides agree with TRBD2. The CDR3 sequence is 14 residues long. V was clipped by 6 bases and J by 4 bases; unmatched bases: 7. Per the germline V gene, CDR1 is LGHNA and CDR2 is YNFKEQ. The CDR3 is CASRGRVSPDTQYF. In nucleotides, the CDR3 is TGTGCCAGCAGGGGGAGGGTTTCGCCAGATACGCAGTATTTT.

This clone was seen only a few times. The J gene is TRBJ1-1, the V gene TRBV5-5, with 7 bases aligning to TRBD1. The CDR3 is 13 residues long. In germline, CDR1 is SGHKS, CDR2 YYEKEE (reference sequence). V dropped 5 bases and J dropped 5; count of bases not matched to a gene: 6. The CDR3 sequence is CASRRTGITEAFF. In DNA form, the CDR3 reads TGTGCCAGCAGGAGGACAGGTATTACTGAAGCTTTCTTT.

This clone was picked up one time. The V gene is TRBV2, the J gene TRBJ1-3; 7 bases align to TRBD1. The CDR3 contains 14 residues. CDR1 and CDR2 (germline): SNHLY, FYNNEI. V lost 4 bases and J lost 5; bases outside the gene matches: 5. The CDR3 region has the DNA TGTGCCAGCAGTGGGGACAGTCCTAGAAACACCATATATTTT. It encodes CASSGDSPRNTIYF.

This clone was recorded only once. V and J are TRBV4-2 and TRBJ2-2, with 8 bases fitting TRBD2. The germline V gene encodes CDR1 LGHNA and CDR2 YNFKEQ. Trimming took 1 base from V and 7 from J; bases not matched to a gene: 14. The CDR3 loop spans 18 amino acids. CDR3 amino acids: CASSQVRGGLPAGGELFF. DNA for the CDR3: TGTGCCAGCAGCCAAGTACGGGGGGGACTCCCAGCAGGCGGGGAGCTGTTTTTT.

This clone was seen a single time. The V gene is TRBV29-1, the J gene TRBJ2-6, with D perhaps TRBD2 (5 bases). The CDR3 length is 14 residues. Germline assignment: CDR1 SQVTM and CDR2 ANQGSEA. The V end was cut by 4 bases, the J end by 0 bases, with 7 bases between. This chain's CDR3 is CSVGAGSGANVLTF. DNA for the CDR3: TGCAGCGTTGGTGCGGGCTCTGGGGCCAACGTCCTGACTTTC.

V and J are TRBV5-1 and TRBJ1-2, with 7 bases lining up with TRBD1. Trimming cost V 0 bases and J 4 bases; bases outside gene matches: 9. Germline CDR1 SGHRS, CDR2 YFSETQ. This CDR3 is built from 16 residues. The CDR3: CASSLGTGAQGYGYTF. The CDR3 nucleotides are TGCGCCAGCAGCTTGGGTACAGGGGCCCAGGGCTATGGCTACACCTTC.

The rearrangement joins TRBV19 to TRBJ1-5, with 9 bases matching TRBD1. Per the germline V gene, CDR1 is LNHDA and CDR2 is SQIVND (reference sequence). Trimming at V came to 7 bases and at J to 5 bases, leaving 12 bases not matched to a gene. This CDR3 comprises 16 residues. CDR3 loop: CASTLQTGGAHQPQHF. The CDR3 nucleotides read TGTGCCAGTACCCTCCAAACAGGGGGCGCCCATCAGCCCCAGCATTTT. Together with reference TRBV19 and TRBJ1-5, the CDR3 gives the full variable domain: DGGITQSPKYLFRKEGQNVTLSCEQNLNHDAMYWYRQDPGQGLRLIYYSQIVNDFQKGDIAEGYSVSREKKESFPLTVTSAQKNPTAFYLCASTLQTGGAHQPQHFGDGTRLSIL.

CDR3 DNA sequence: TGCGCCAGCAGCCAGCTTCCCGGTCCCTACGAGCAGTACTTC. This gives the protein CASSQLPGPYEQYF. The chain is built from TRBV4-3 and TRBJ2-5, with D hard to call. The J call may not be correct, given that the DNA end is closer to TRBJ2-7. The CDR3 loop spans 14 amino acids. CDR1 and CDR2 from the germline V gene are LGHNA and YSLEER.

This chain joins TRBV4-2 and TRBJ2-7, with D possibly being TRBD1 (6 bases). The CDR3 covers 16 residues. V lost 1 base and J lost 3, with 16 bases in between. CDR1 and CDR2 (germline): LGHNA, YNFKEQ. CDR3 DNA sequence: TGTGCCAGCAGCCAAGGTTACCGGGACACAAACTACGAGCAGTACTTC. It encodes CASSQGYRDTNYEQYF.

To note about this clone: The junction and the germline gene differ at one end; a read error may be behind it. The chain employs TRBV7-9 and TRBJ2-7, with TRBD2 matching 9 bases. This CDR3 is 16 amino acids long. Germline V lookup: CDR1 SEHNR, CDR2 FQNEAQ (reference sequence). The CDR3 region is CSSSLHVSGSPREQYF. For the CDR3, the DNA is TGTTCCAGCAGCTTACATGTTAGCGGGAGCCCCAGGGAGCAGTACTTC.

The V call is TRBV29-1, the J call TRBJ2-5; 10 nucleotides agree with TRBD2. In germline, CDR1 is SQVTM, CDR2 ANQGSEA. V was pared by 2 bases and J by 11 bases, with 11 bases of the junction left unmatched. The CDR3 loop spans 14 amino acids. CDR3 residues: CSVEPSSGSGEQYF. The DNA for the CDR3 is TGCAGCGTTGAACCGTCTAGCGGGAGTGGGGAGCAGTACTTC. Full variable domain (missing parts from reference TRBV29-1 and TRBJ2-5): SAVISQKPSRDICQRGTSLTIQCQVDSQVTMMFWYRQQPGQSLTLIATANQGSEATYESGFVIDKFPISRPNLTFSTLTVSNMSPEDSSIYLCSVEPSSGSGEQYFGPGTRLLVL.

The V call is TRBV15, the J call TRBJ2-5; 10 bases align to TRBD2. Germline V gene data show CDR1 as LNHNV and CDR2 as YYDKDF (reference sequence). V shed 0 bases, J shed 5 bases, and the junction held 6 bases outside the gene matches. The CDR3 sequence is 16 residues long. The CDR3 nucleotides are TGTGCCACCAGCAGAGATAAGCTAGCGGGAGCCGAGACCCAGTACTTC. Its translation: CATSRDKLAGAETQYF.

The rearrangement links TRBV7-2 to TRBJ1-5; weak D call: TRBD1 (6 bases). Germline assignment: CDR1 SGHTA and CDR2 FQGNSA. V lost 4 bases and J lost 3, with 10 bases in between. This CDR3 region has 14 residues. The CDR3 region has the DNA TGTGCCAGCAGCTCCCAGGGGATCAATCAGCCCCAGCATTTT. Translation gives CASSSQGINQPQHF.

The gene calls are TRBV7-8 and TRBJ2-3, with 11 bases that match TRBD2. V lost 3 bases and J lost 4; bases outside the gene matches: 6. CDR3 length: 16 amino acids. The V gene's germline CDR1 is SGHVS and CDR2 FQNEAQ. The CDR3 DNA reads TGTGCCAGCAGCTTTCAGGGACTAGCGGCTTCAGATACGCAGTATTTT. It specifies CASSFQGLAASDTQYF.

The chain joins TRBV7-2 to TRBJ2-5; TRBD2 aligns across 7 bases. The DNA end favors TRBJ2-7, so the J call may be wrong. The CDR3 spans 14 residues. Germline V CDR1 and CDR2: SGHTA, FQGNSA. The CDR3 here is CASSPRLASYEQYF. The CDR3 nucleotides are TGTGCCAGCAGCCCCCGACTAGCTTCCTACGAGCAGTACTTC.

The chain carries TRBV10-2 and TRBJ2-3, with unresolved D. V was clipped by 6 bases and J by 2 bases, with 9 bases between them. Germline values: CDR1 WSHSY, CDR2 SAAADI. This CDR3 is 13 amino acids long. The CDR3 loop reads CASSEQNTDTQYF. For the CDR3, the DNA is TGCGCCAGCAGCGAACAAAACACAGATACGCAGTATTTT.

The CDR3 reads CASSLGLAGDTGELFF. The CDR3 nucleotides are TGTGCCAGCAGCTTAGGGCTAGCGGGGGACACCGGGGAGCTGTTTTTT. This chain links TRBV7-3 with TRBJ2-2; 10 bases fit TRBD2. The germline V gene encodes CDR1 SGHTA and CDR2 FQGTGA. This CDR3 has 16 amino acids. With 2 bases clipped from V and 3 bases from J, the junction kept 3 bases outside the gene matches.

The chain has TRBV6-5 and TRBJ2-7; 8 bases line up with TRBD2. CDR1 and CDR2 (germline): MNHEY, SVGAGI. J was trimmed by 4 bases and V by 0 bases; bases with no gene match: 8. The CDR3 has 16 amino acids. CDR3 sequence (DNA): TGTGCCAGCAGTTACTCGCAGACTAGCGTCTCATACGAGCAGTACTTC. Protein sequence: CASSYSQTSVSYEQYF.

This clone was counted a single time. This sequence joins TRBV19 and TRBJ2-1; a weak D match, TRBD2 (6 bases). Germline loops: CDR1 LNHDA, CDR2 SQIVND (reference sequence). The germline V and J ends were trimmed by 7 bases and 0 bases, with 13 bases remaining between them. The CDR3 has 15 residues. CDR3 amino acids: CASTNVGSSYNEQFF. The CDR3 DNA is TGTGCCAGTACCAACGTCGGGAGCTCCTACAATGAGCAGTTCTTC.

The chain employs TRBV5-3 and TRBJ2-3, with a weak D call TRBD2 (6 bases). TRBV5-3 is an ORF, and what it does is uncertain. V was clipped by 0 bases and J by 5 bases, with 25 bases between them. The CDR3 extends over 19 amino acids. The CDR3 coding sequence is TGTGCCAGAAGCTTGGGGGAACGACGTAAAGCGGGTCGAGGAGATACGCAGTATTTT. Translation gives CARSLGERRKAGRGDTQYF.